One sample yielded the 26 T cell receptor beta chains listed below, sequenced in a study of blood T cell repertoires in COVID-19. The data were produced by immunoSEQ multiplex PCR, yet TCRdb's version contains in-frame clones alone and is incomplete. The sample shows around 70,000 clones, 75% to 90% of them seen only once. Sequenced material: peripheral blood. All receptors come from a man aged 55 to 70 with acute or convalescent COVID-19.

This clone was seen a handful of times. The rearrangement uses TRBV11-1 and TRBJ1-1, with D unclear. The CDR3 is 11 amino acids. Trimming took off 1 base at V and 11 bases at J, with 8 bases between the two ends. Germline V CDR1 and CDR2: SGHAT, FQDESV (reference sequence). As DNA, the CDR3 is TGTGCCAGCAGCTTAGTCGGAGTCGCTTTCTTT. As protein: CASSLVGVAFF. The full variable domain, completed using reference TRBV11-1 and TRBJ1-1, is EAEVAQSPRYKITEKSQAVAFWCDPISGHATLYWYRQILGQGPELLVQFQDESVVDDSQLPKDRFSAERLKGVDSTLKIQPAELGDSAMYLCASSLVGVAFFGQGTRLTVV.

The chain uses TRBV27 and TRBJ2-1; D is possibly TRBD2 (6 bases). Germline V gives CDR1 MNHEY, CDR2 SMNVEV (reference sequence). This CDR3 spans 13 amino acids. V was trimmed by 4 bases and J by 8 bases, leaving 12 bases between them. As DNA, the CDR3 is TGTGCCAGCAGTTACCGGGAGTGGGATGAGCAGTTCTTC. This translates into CASSYREWDEQFF.

The J gene is TRBJ2-3, the V gene TRBV24-1, with 9 bases matching TRBD1. Per germline, CDR1 KGHDR and CDR2 SFDVKD. This CDR3 has 16 residues. Losses at the gene ends were 5 bases for V and 3 bases for J; bases not matched to a gene: 8. The CDR3 loop is CATSGVRDRVTDTQYF. DNA of the CDR3: TGTGCCACCAGTGGTGTCCGGGACAGGGTAACAGATACGCAGTATTTT.

The chain uses TRBV2 and TRBJ2-2; 15 positions match TRBD2. V was clipped by 6 bases and J by 8 bases; unmatched bases: 4. Germline V gene lookup returns CDR1 SNHLY and CDR2 FYNNEI. The CDR3 contains 15 residues. The CDR3 bases are TGTGCCAGCAGGGGACTAGCGGGAGGTAGTGGGGAGCTGTTTTTT. Translated, it gives CASRGLAGGSGELFF.

The genes are TRBV18 and TRBJ1-2; no definite D call. The CDR3 has 14 amino acids. Germline V gene sequence: CDR1 KGHSH, CDR2 LQKENI. The V gene lost 0 bases and the J gene lost 4 bases, with 9 bases spanning the gap. The CDR3 reads CASSPPGEFYGYTF. As DNA, the CDR3 is TGTGCCAGCTCACCACCTGGGGAGTTCTATGGCTACACCTTC.

The chain combines TRBV14 with TRBJ2-7; no reliable D call. The germline V and J ends were trimmed by 0 bases and 6 bases, with 12 bases remaining between them. CDR3 length: 14 amino acids. In germline, CDR1 is SGHDN, CDR2 FVKESK. CDR3 residues: CASSQEARASEQYF. CDR3 DNA sequence: TGTGCCAGCAGCCAAGAGGCTAGAGCAAGCGAGCAGTACTTC. Full variable domain (rest looked up from reference TRBV14 and TRBJ2-7): EAGVTQFPSHSVIEKGQTVTLRCDPISGHDNLYWYRRVMGKEIKFLLHFVKESKQDESGMPNNRFLAERTGGTYSTLKVQPAELEDSGVYFCASSQEARASEQYFGPGTRLTVT.

This chain joins TRBV5-1 and TRBJ1-1; D gene uncertain. V was clipped by 1 base and J by 1 base, with 14 bases between them. The germline V gene has CDR1 SGHRS and CDR2 YFSETQ. This CDR3 has 16 amino acids. CDR3 protein: CASSLRSGQANTEAFF. The CDR3 DNA is TGCGCCAGCAGCTTGCGGTCCGGTCAAGCGAACACTGAAGCTTTCTTT.

This clone appeared a single time. CDR3 amino acids: CASSYAPGNRYGYTF. CDR3 DNA: TGTGCCAGCAGTTACGCCCCAGGGAACCGGTATGGCTACACCTTC. The chain recombines TRBV6-6 with TRBJ1-2, with D possibly TRBD1 on 5 matching bases. V lost 2 bases and J lost 5, with 15 bases in between. The CDR3 has 15 residues. Per germline, CDR1 MNHNY and CDR2 SVGAGI (reference sequence).

This clone was found a few times. The chain is built from TRBV19 and TRBJ1-2; possible D gene TRBD1, 5 bases. CDR1 is LNHDA, CDR2 SQIVND, per germline (reference sequence). The CDR3 is 13 amino acids. Trimming stripped 7 bases from V and 2 bases from J, with 11 bases between. CDR3: CASTLTENYGYTF. Here the CDR3 DNA reads TGTGCCAGTACCTTGACAGAGAACTATGGCTACACCTTC.

This clone was found once. The chain combines TRBV20-1 with TRBJ2-3, with D unclear. The CDR3 has 11 amino acids. CDR1 DFQATT and CDR2 SNEGSKA come from the germline V gene (reference sequence). V lost 6 bases and J 5 bases, leaving 9 bases between the germline ends. CDR3 protein: CSAEDGDTQYF. The CDR3 region has the DNA TGCAGTGCCGAGGATGGAGATACGCAGTATTTT.

The V and J genes are TRBV24-1 and TRBJ1-2, with D maybe TRBD1 (5 bases). From germline, CDR1 is KGHDR and CDR2 SFDVKD. Between the trimmed V and J ends, which lost 11 bases and 7 bases, there was a span of 25 bases. This CDR3 has 15 amino acids. The CDR3 here is CAIAHSIGAHVGYTF. CDR3 bases: TGTGCCATCGCCCACAGCATAGGGGCTCATGTTGGCTACACCTTC.

CDR3 coding DNA: TGTGCCAGCACTGAGGAATTTGGGCCGTATGAGCAGTTCTTC. This translates into CASTEEFGPYEQFF. This rearrangement joins TRBV6-4 to TRBJ2-1; the D is unclear. The CDR3 is made up of 14 amino acids. Germline V gene data show CDR1 as MRHNA and CDR2 as SNTAGT. Trimming took off 7 bases at V and 8 bases at J, with 18 bases between the two ends.

V gene TRBV7-3 combines with J gene TRBJ2-1, with TRBD1 as a possible D gene (5 bases). Deletions cut 4 bases from V and 6 bases from J, with 19 bases between. This CDR3 spans 16 amino acids. CDR1 SGHTA and CDR2 FQGTGA come from the germline V gene. CDR3 in amino acids: CASSSHLIPRGNEQFF. Here the CDR3 DNA reads TGTGCCAGCAGCTCACATCTAATCCCAAGGGGCAATGAGCAGTTCTTC.

The chain links TRBV3-1 (or the pseudogene TRBV3-2) to TRBJ2-7; D gene unclear. The CDR3 extends over 11 amino acids. The germline CDR1 and CDR2 sequences are LGHDT and YNNKEL (reference sequence). V dropped 5 bases and J dropped 3 bases, with 5 bases sitting between them. In DNA form, the CDR3 reads TGTGCCAGCAGCATCGGCTACGAGCAGTACTTC. Its translation is CASSIGYEQYF.

The chain couples TRBV29-1 to TRBJ1-2; D is possibly TRBD1 (6 bases). V lost 3 bases to trimming and J lost 5 bases, with 7 bases between them. The germline gives CDR1 SQVTM, CDR2 ANQGSEA. This CDR3 spans 11 amino acids. The CDR3 here is CSVERGYGYTF. Here the CDR3 DNA reads TGCAGCGTTGAGAGGGGGTATGGCTACACCTTC.

This clone was counted only a few times. V gene TRBV25-1 combines with J gene TRBJ2-6; 8 nucleotides match TRBD2. From germline, CDR1 is MGHDK and CDR2 SYGVNS. The CDR3 covers 18 residues. The junction had 9 bases not matched to a gene; V was cut back by 4 bases and J by 1 base. The CDR3 loop is CASSVAGSAPSGANVLTF. DNA of the CDR3: TGTGCCAGCAGTGTAGCGGGGTCCGCTCCGTCTGGGGCCAACGTCCTGACTTTC.

CDR3 DNA sequence: TGTGCCAGCTCACCGATCGGGTCAGATACGCAGTATTTT. Its protein is CASSPIGSDTQYF. The chain has TRBV18 and TRBJ2-3; D uncertain. The germline CDR1 and CDR2 sequences are KGHSH and LQKENI. The CDR3 is 13 amino acids. Trimming took off 3 bases at V and 4 bases at J, with 8 bases between the two ends.

This clone was picked up one time. This chain links TRBV30 with TRBJ2-3; 7 nucleotides match TRBD1. V dropped 3 bases and J dropped 1; count of bases not matched to a gene: 7. Germline V CDR1 and CDR2: GTSNPN, SVGIG (reference sequence). The CDR3 is 15 residues long. The CDR3 nucleotides are TGTGCCTGGAGCGCTGGGACAGTTCGCACAGATACGCAGTATTTT. It translates to CAWSAGTVRTDTQYF.

V is TRBV12-3 or TRBV12-4 and J is TRBJ1-1; D is unresolved. The CDR3 totals 12 residues. The germline V and J ends were trimmed by 2 bases and 8 bases, with 9 bases remaining between them. The CDR3 bases are TGTGCCAGCAGTTTAAACTTTCTGGAAGCTTTCTTT. Its translation is CASSLNFLEAFF.

J is TRBJ2-2 and V is TRBV18; 13 bases map to TRBD2. Germline assignment: CDR1 KGHSH and CDR2 LQKENI. V dropped 3 bases and J dropped 4; count of bases not matched to a gene: 2. CDR3 length equals 16 residues. CDR3 nucleotide sequence: TGTGCCAGCTCACCCGGGACTAGCGGGACCACCGGGGAGCTGTTTTTT. Translating gives CASSPGTSGTTGELFF.

The V gene is TRBV24-1, the J gene TRBJ2-5; 10 bases agree with TRBD1. J lost 5 bases, V lost 3 bases, and 5 bases had no gene match. CDR1 KGHDR and CDR2 SFDVKD come from the germline V gene. This CDR3 has 15 amino acids. The CDR3 protein is CATSDMGQGMETQYF. The CDR3 DNA is TGTGCCACCAGTGATATGGGACAGGGGATGGAGACCCAGTACTTC.

This sequence joins TRBV10-3 and TRBJ2-1; D gene ambiguous. Germline lookup yields CDR1 ENHRY and CDR2 SYGVKD. This CDR3 is built from 13 residues. The V gene lost 4 bases and the J gene lost 7 bases, with 11 bases spanning the gap. The CDR3 loop is CAISGAFRNEQFF. DNA of the CDR3: TGTGCCATCAGTGGAGCCTTCCGGAATGAGCAGTTCTTC.

The V gene is TRBV7-8, the J gene TRBJ1-4, with 7 nucleotides matching TRBD1. Germline loops: CDR1 SGHVS, CDR2 FQNEAQ. J lost 1 base, V lost 5 bases, and 7 bases had no gene match. This CDR3 spans 16 amino acids. Here the CDR3 reads CASSPDRAGTNEKLFF. The CDR3 DNA reads as TGTGCCAGCAGCCCCGACAGGGCGGGAACTAATGAAAAACTGTTTTTT.

This clone was seen a single time. V and J are TRBV9 and TRBJ2-7, with D unresolved. CDR1 and CDR2 (germline): SGDLS, YYNGEE. The CDR3 length is 15 residues. V was pared by 0 bases and J by 2 bases, with 12 bases between. CDR3 DNA sequence: TGTGCCAGCAGCGTAGCTGCGACACCGACCTACGAGCAGTACTTC. Translation: CASSVAATPTYEQYF. The variable domain in full, completed from reference TRBV9 and TRBJ2-7, reads DSGVTQTPKHLITATGQRVTLRCSPRSGDLSVYWYQQSLDQGLQFLIQYYNGEERAKGNILERFSAQQFPDLHSELNLSSLELGDSALYFCASSVAATPTYEQYFGPGTRLTVT.

The chain employs TRBV27 and TRBJ1-2; 10 bases align to TRBD1. V lost 2 bases and J lost 2; bases outside the gene matches: 8. Germline values: CDR1 MNHEY, CDR2 SMNVEV (reference sequence). The CDR3 is 17 amino acids. The CDR3 sequence is CASSLRAGQGENYGYTF. In nucleotides, the CDR3 is TGTGCCAGCAGTTTAAGGGCCGGACAGGGGGAAAACTATGGCTACACCTTC.

The chain links TRBV5-1 to TRBJ1-2, with 8 bases lining up with TRBD1. The junction had 8 bases not matched to a gene; V was cut back by 3 bases and J by 7 bases. Germline V lookup: CDR1 SGHRS, CDR2 YFSETQ. This CDR3 contains 14 residues. CDR3 sequence (DNA): TGCGCCAGCAGCTCGTCAGGGGGCGTAGTTGGCTACACCTTC. Its translation is CASSSSGGVVGYTF.